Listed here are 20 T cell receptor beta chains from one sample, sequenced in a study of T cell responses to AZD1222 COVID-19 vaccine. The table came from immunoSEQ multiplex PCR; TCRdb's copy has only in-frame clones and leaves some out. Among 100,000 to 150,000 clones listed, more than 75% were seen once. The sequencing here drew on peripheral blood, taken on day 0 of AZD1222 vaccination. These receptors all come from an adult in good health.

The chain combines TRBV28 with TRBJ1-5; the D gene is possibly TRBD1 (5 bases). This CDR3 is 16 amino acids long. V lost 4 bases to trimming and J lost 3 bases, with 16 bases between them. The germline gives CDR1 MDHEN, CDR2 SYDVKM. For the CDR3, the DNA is TGTGCCAGCAGTTCCCTCCTCGGGGGGGACAATCAGCCCCAGCATTTT. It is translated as CASSSLLGGDNQPQHF. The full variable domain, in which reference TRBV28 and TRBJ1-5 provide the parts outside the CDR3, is DVKVTQSSRYLVKRTGEKVFLECVQDMDHENMFWYRQDPGLGLRLIYFSYDVKMKEKGDIPEGYSVSREKKERFSLILESASTNQTSMYLCASSSLLGGDNQPQHFGDGTRLSIL.

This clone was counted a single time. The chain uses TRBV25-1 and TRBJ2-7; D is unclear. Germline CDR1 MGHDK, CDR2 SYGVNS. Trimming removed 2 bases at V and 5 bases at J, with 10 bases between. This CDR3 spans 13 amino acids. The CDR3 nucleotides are TGTGCCAGCAGTGAAAATATAGGCGACGAGCAGTACTTC. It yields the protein CASSENIGDEQYF.

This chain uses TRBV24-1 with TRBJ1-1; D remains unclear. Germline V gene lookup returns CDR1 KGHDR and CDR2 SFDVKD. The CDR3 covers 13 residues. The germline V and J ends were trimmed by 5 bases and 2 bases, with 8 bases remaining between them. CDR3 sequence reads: CATSGSINTEAFF. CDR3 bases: TGTGCCACCAGTGGGAGTATAAACACTGAAGCTTTCTTT.

The CDR3 sequence is CASSLAGQGGETQYF. CDR3 DNA sequence: TGCGCCAGCAGCTTGGCCGGACAGGGCGGTGAGACCCAGTACTTC. This chain links TRBV5-1 with TRBJ2-5, with TRBD1 matching over 8 bases. J lost 5 bases, V lost 0 bases, and 6 bases had no gene match. Germline values: CDR1 SGHRS, CDR2 YFSETQ. CDR3 length: 15 residues.

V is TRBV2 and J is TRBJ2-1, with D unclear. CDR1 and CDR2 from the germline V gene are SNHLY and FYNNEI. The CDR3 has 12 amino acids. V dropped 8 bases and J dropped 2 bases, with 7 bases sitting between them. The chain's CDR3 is CASAGTYNEQFF. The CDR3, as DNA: TGTGCCAGCGCTGGGACCTACAATGAGCAGTTCTTC. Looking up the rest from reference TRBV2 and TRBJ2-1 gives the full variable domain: EPEVTQTPSHQVTQMGQEVILRCVPISNHLYFYWYRQILGQKVEFLVSFYNNEISEKSEIFDDQFSVERPDGSNFTLKIRSTKLEDSAMYFCASAGTYNEQFFGPGTRLTVL.

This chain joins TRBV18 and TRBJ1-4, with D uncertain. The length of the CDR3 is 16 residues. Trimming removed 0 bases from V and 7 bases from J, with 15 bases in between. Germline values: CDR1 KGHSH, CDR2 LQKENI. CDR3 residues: CASSPPALGLGEKLFF. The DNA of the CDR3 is TGTGCCAGCTCACCACCGGCGTTGGGTTTGGGTGAAAAACTGTTTTTT. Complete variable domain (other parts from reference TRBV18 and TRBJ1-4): NAGVMQNPRHLVRRRGQEARLRCSPMKGHSHVYWYRQLPEEGLKFMVYLQKENIIDESGMPKERFSAEFPKEGPSILRIQQVVRGDSAAYFCASSPPALGLGEKLFFGSGTQLSVL.

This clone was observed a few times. CDR3 sequence: CASSPPVVLGGYTF. For the CDR3, the DNA is TGTGCCAGCTCACCACCGGTTGTCTTGGGTGGCTACACCTTC. This chain uses TRBV18 with TRBJ1-2; D is unclear. The CDR3 contains 14 residues. Germline CDR1 is KGHSH and CDR2 is LQKENI. V lost 0 bases and J 7 bases, leaving 12 bases between the germline ends.

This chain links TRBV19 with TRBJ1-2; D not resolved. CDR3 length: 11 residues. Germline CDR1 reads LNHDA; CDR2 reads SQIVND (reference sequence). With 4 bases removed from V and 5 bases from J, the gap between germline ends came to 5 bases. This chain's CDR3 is CASSNGYGYTF. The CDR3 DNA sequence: TGTGCCAGTAGTAACGGGTATGGCTACACCTTC. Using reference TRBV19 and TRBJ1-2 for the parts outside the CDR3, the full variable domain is DGGITQSPKYLFRKEGQNVTLSCEQNLNHDAMYWYRQDPGQGLRLIYYSQIVNDFQKGDIAEGYSVSREKKESFPLTVTSAQKNPTAFYLCASSNGYGYTFGSGTRLTVV.

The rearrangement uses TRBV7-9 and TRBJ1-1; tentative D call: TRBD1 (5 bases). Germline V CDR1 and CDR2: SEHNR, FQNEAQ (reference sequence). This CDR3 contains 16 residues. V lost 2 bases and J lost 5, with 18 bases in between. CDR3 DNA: TGTGCCAGCAGCTTAATCATGAGTTATGGGGGAACTGAAGCTTTCTTT. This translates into CASSLIMSYGGTEAFF.

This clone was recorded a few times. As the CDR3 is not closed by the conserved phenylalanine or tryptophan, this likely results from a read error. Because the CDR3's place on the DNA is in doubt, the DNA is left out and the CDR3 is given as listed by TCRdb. The CDR3 sequence is CASSLSSGPSTL. The chain uses TRBV7-9 and TRBJ1-1; the D call of TRBD1 is as the table states it, not checked on the DNA. The CDR3 is 12 amino acids in total, end residues counted. Germline V lookup: CDR1 SEHNR, CDR2 FQNEAQ (reference sequence).

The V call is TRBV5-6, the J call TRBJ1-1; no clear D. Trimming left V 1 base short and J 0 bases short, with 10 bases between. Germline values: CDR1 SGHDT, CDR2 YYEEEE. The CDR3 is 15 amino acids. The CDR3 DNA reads TGTGCCAGCAGCTTGTCCCAATACATGAACACTGAAGCTTTCTTT. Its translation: CASSLSQYMNTEAFF.

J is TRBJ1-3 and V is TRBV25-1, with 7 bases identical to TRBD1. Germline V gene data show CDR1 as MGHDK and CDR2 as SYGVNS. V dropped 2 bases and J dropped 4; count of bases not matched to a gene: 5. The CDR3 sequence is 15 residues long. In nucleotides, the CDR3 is TGTGCCAGCAGTGAACACCGGGGACAGGGAAACACCATATATTTT. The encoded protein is CASSEHRGQGNTIYF.

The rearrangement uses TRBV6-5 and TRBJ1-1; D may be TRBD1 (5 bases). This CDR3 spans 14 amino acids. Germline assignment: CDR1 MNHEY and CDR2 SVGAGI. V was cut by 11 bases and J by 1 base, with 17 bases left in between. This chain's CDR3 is CASRGEGTNTEAFF. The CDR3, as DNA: TGTGCCTCCCGAGGGGAGGGGACGAACACTGAAGCTTTCTTT.

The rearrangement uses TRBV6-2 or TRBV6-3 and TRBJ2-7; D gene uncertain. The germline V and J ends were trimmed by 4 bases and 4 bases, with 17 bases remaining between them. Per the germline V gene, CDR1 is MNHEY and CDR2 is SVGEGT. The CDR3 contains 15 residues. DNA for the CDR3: TGTGCCAGCAGTTCGGATGCGATCCCGGCTTACGAGCAGTACTTC. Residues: CASSSDAIPAYEQYF.

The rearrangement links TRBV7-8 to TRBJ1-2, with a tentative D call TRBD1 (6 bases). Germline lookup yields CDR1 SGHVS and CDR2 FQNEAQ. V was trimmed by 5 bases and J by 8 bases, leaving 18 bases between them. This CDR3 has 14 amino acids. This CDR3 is CASSIGQTHRGYTF. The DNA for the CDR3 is TGTGCCAGCAGCATCGGACAGACCCATCGAGGCTACACCTTC. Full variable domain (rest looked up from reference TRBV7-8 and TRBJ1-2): GAGVSQSPRYKVAKRGQDVALRCDPISGHVSLFWYQQALGQGPEFLTYFQNEAQLDKSGLPSDRFFAERPEGSVSTLKIQRTQQEDSAVYLCASSIGQTHRGYTFGSGTRLTVV.

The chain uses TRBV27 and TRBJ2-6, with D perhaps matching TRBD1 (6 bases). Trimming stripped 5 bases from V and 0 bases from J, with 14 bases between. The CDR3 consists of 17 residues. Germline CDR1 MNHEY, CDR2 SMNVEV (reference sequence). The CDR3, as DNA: TGTGCCAGCAGTCCATCGGACAGTAACTCTGGGGCCAACGTCCTGACTTTC. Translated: CASSPSDSNSGANVLTF.

The CDR3 here is CAISLGTSINQPQHF. CDR3 nucleotide sequence: TGTGCCATCAGCCTAGGGACATCAATCAATCAGCCCCAGCATTTT. The gene calls are TRBV10-3 and TRBJ1-5; D may be TRBD1 (6 bases). The germline V gene has CDR1 ENHRY and CDR2 SYGVKD. The CDR3 covers 15 residues. V was trimmed by 6 bases and J by 3 bases, leaving 15 bases between them.

As DNA, the CDR3 is TGTGCCAGCAGTATCCGGGGCGCCAAAAACATTCAGTACTTC. Its protein is CASSIRGAKNIQYF. This chain joins TRBV6-2 or TRBV6-3 and TRBJ2-4; D is possibly TRBD1 or TRBD2 (5 bases each). Germline V gene sequence: CDR1 MNHEY, CDR2 SVGEGT. The CDR3 is made up of 14 amino acids. Trimming removed 5 bases at V and 1 base at J, with 9 bases between.

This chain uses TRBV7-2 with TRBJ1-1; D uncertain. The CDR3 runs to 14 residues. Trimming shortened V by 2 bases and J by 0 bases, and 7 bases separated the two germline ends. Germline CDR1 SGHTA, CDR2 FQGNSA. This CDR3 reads CASSLNAVNTEAFF. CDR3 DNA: TGTGCCAGCAGCTTAAATGCGGTGAACACTGAAGCTTTCTTT.

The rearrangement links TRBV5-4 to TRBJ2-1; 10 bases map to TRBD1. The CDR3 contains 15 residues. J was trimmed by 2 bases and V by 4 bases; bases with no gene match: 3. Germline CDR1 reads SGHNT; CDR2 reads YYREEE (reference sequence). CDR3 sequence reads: CASSVDRGAYNEQFF. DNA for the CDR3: TGTGCCAGCAGCGTGGACAGGGGGGCCTACAATGAGCAGTTCTTC. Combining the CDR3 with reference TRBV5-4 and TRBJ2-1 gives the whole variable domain ETGVTQSPTHLIKTRGQQVTLRCSSQSGHNTVSWYQQALGQGPQFIFQYYREEENGRGNFPPRFSGLQFPNYSSELNVNALELDDSALYLCASSVDRGAYNEQFFGPGTRLTVL.